Following are 27 T cell receptor beta chains from one sample sequenced in a study of vaccination and CD4 T cells after COVID-19. Specified treatment: approximately 9-day PBMC culture with coronavirus spike peptide pools or control peptides (ViraFEST assay). Their recognized antigens are unknown. Sequence data for DNA of cultured CD4+ T cells were generated by the Oncomine TCR Beta short-read assay. TCRdb reprocessed the PCR reads via MiXCR and lists one record per CDR3 protein. The sample shows 3,700 or so distinct CDR3 sequences, about 15% of them seen only once. Input material: CD4+ T cells from blood, cultured in vitro. The receptors come from a human donor who had recovered from COVID-19.

This clonotype occurred a few times. The chain has TRBV6-1 and TRBJ2-7, with 8 bases aligning to TRBD1. From germline, CDR1 is MNHNS and CDR2 SASEGT. After removal of 3 bases from V and 9 bases from J, the junction contained 7 bases not matched to a gene. The CDR3 is 13 amino acids. CDR3 sequence (DNA): TGTGCCAGCAGTGACCCAGGGGGCGTGGGGCAGTACTTC. Protein sequence: CASSDPGGVGQYF.

This clonotype is categorized as medium-sized. The chain employs TRBV12-5 and TRBJ2-3, with D maybe TRBD2 (6 bases). Germline assignment: CDR1 LGHNT and CDR2 FRNRAP. The V end was cut by 10 bases, the J end by 1 base, with 15 bases between. CDR3 length: 14 amino acids. The CDR3 DNA reads TGTGCTATTACCGGGGGTGGTGGCACAGATACGCAGTATTTT. This codes for CAITGGGGTDTQYF.

This clonotype was detected only a few times. The V call is TRBV7-3, the J call TRBJ2-3; 8 bases match TRBD2. Germline V gene data show CDR1 as SGHTA and CDR2 as FQGTGA. Trimming removed 2 bases from V and 1 base from J; junction bases left unmatched: 2. This CDR3 contains 15 residues. The CDR3 DNA reads TGTGCCAGCAGCTTATCAGCGGGAGGCACAGATACGCAGTATTTT. Translating gives CASSLSAGGTDTQYF.

This clonotype has more than one count but fewer than ten. V and J are TRBV29-1 and TRBJ1-5; D perhaps matches TRBD1 (5 bases). V was shortened by 4 bases and J by 7 bases, with 11 bases between the two germline ends. The CDR3 is 12 residues long. Germline CDR1 reads SQVTM; CDR2 reads ANQGSEA. This CDR3 reads CSVGGVKQPQHF. The CDR3 DNA follows: TGCAGCGTTGGGGGGGTTAAACAGCCCCAGCATTTT.

This clonotype showed up just a few times. This chain uses TRBV2 with TRBJ2-4, with TRBD2 matching 12 bases. This CDR3 comprises 15 residues. With 0 bases clipped from V and 6 bases from J, the junction kept 0 bases outside the gene matches. Germline CDR1 is SNHLY and CDR2 is FYNNEI. CDR3 in amino acids: CASSEAGLAGNIQYF. As DNA, the CDR3 is TGTGCCAGCAGTGAAGCGGGACTAGCGGGAAACATTCAGTACTTC.

This clonotype was detected only a few times. V gene TRBV2 combines with J gene TRBJ2-5; D could derive from TRBD1 or TRBD2 (5 bases each). V was pared by 1 base and J by 3 bases, with 15 bases between. The CDR3 extends over 16 amino acids. Germline V gene sequence: CDR1 SNHLY, CDR2 FYNNEI. CDR3 in DNA: TGTGCCAGCAGTGAAGGTACGCTACGAGGGGAAGAGACCCAGTACTTC. Translation gives CASSEGTLRGEETQYF. Complete variable domain (other parts from reference TRBV2 and TRBJ2-5): EPEVTQTPSHQVTQMGQEVILRCVPISNHLYFYWYRQILGQKVEFLVSFYNNEISEKSEIFDDQFSVERPDGSNFTLKIRSTKLEDSAMYFCASSEGTLRGEETQYFGPGTRLLVL.

Only one count was recorded for this clonotype. It may be a read error: a sequence one base away is much more abundant. This sequence joins TRBV6-1 and TRBJ1-5; the D gene is possibly TRBD1 (5 bases). The CDR3 has 15 residues. From germline, CDR1 is MNHNS and CDR2 SASEGT. The CDR3 bases are TGTGTCAGCAGTGGCGGGGGGAGGGAAGGTCAGCCCCAGCATTTT. This encodes CVSSGGGREGQPQHF.

This clonotype is categorized as medium-sized. J is TRBJ1-2 and V is TRBV15; D is uncertain. CDR1 is LNHNV, CDR2 YYDKDF, per germline (reference sequence). V was cut by 3 bases and J by 8 bases, with 16 bases left in between. The CDR3 has 14 residues. For the CDR3, the DNA is TGTGCCACCAGCAGGGGAGAGGGAATAATGGGCTACACCTTC. Protein sequence: CATSRGEGIMGYTF. The full variable domain, with the rest looked up from reference TRBV15 and TRBJ1-2, is DAMVIQNPRYQVTQFGKPVTLSCSQTLNHNVMYWYQQKSSQAPKLLFHYYDKDFNNEADTPDNFQSRRPNTSFCFLDIRSPGLGDTAMYLCATSRGEGIMGYTFGSGTRLTVV.

Sample share makes this clonotype medium-sized. The chain links TRBV6-1 to TRBJ1-1; D uncertain. This CDR3 region has 14 residues. CDR1 MNHNS and CDR2 SASEGT come from the germline V gene. V was clipped by 6 bases and J by 0 bases, with 11 bases between them. CDR3 residues: CASRALDLNTEAFF. The CDR3 DNA is TGTGCCAGCAGGGCCCTTGACCTGAACACTGAAGCTTTCTTT.

The genes are TRBV19 and TRBJ1-1; TRBD1 matches at 7 bases. V trimming: 10 bases; J trimming: 4 bases; junction bases outside the gene matches: 9. Germline CDR1 and CDR2: LNHDA and SQIVND (reference sequence). The CDR3 is 13 amino acids. The CDR3 DNA sequence: TGTGCCATACGACAGGGAGGTAGCACTGAAGCTTTCTTT. It translates to CAIRQGGSTEAFF.

The rearrangement links TRBV7-2 to TRBJ1-4; no clear D gene. Trimming stripped 5 bases from V and 4 bases from J, with 14 bases between. CDR1 is SGHTA and CDR2 is FQGNSA in the germline V gene. The CDR3 covers 15 residues. The CDR3 bases are TGTGCCAGCAGCCGACAACGGCAAGTTAATGAAAAACTGTTTTTT. This codes for CASSRQRQVNEKLFF.

This clonotype appeared a few times. The rearrangement links TRBV5-4 to TRBJ1-2; 8 bases fit TRBD1. V trimming: 3 bases; J trimming: 5 bases; junction bases outside the gene matches: 15. Germline V CDR1 and CDR2: SGHNT, YYREEE (reference sequence). CDR3 length: 17 residues. The CDR3 here is CASSYPWTGKVEYGYTF. As DNA, the CDR3 is TGTGCCAGCAGCTATCCATGGACAGGGAAGGTGGAGTATGGCTACACCTTC.

A few counts support this clonotype. The V call is TRBV20-1, the J call TRBJ2-3; 9 bases map to TRBD2. Trimming at V came to 3 bases and at J to 6 bases, leaving 13 bases not matched to a gene. This CDR3 spans 16 amino acids. From germline, CDR1 is DFQATT and CDR2 SNEGSKA (reference sequence). The CDR3 nucleotides read TGCAGTGCTAGGATGGGGACTAGCTTGCTATTGGATACGCAGTATTTT. It translates to CSARMGTSLLLDTQYF.

The table lists this clonotype with a few counts. The chain carries TRBV2 and TRBJ2-7; the D is unclear. This CDR3 spans 14 amino acids. V was pared by 6 bases and J by 5 bases, with 17 bases between. CDR1 and CDR2 (germline): SNHLY, FYNNEI. The CDR3 spells CASSTQVGSDEQYF. The CDR3 DNA reads as TGTGCCAGCAGCACCCAGGTCGGGTCAGACGAGCAGTACTTC.

The V and J genes are TRBV5-4 and TRBJ1-2, with D possibly matching TRBD1 (6 bases). The CDR3 is made up of 18 amino acids. Trimming shortened V by 4 bases and J by 5 bases, and 27 bases separated the two germline ends. Germline CDR1 and CDR2: SGHNT and YYREEE (reference sequence). The CDR3 loop reads CASSPAPNGQSLAYGYTF. CDR3 in DNA: TGTGCCAGCAGCCCCGCACCCAACGGACAGAGCCTAGCGTATGGCTACACCTTC.

This clonotype ranks as medium-sized (0.01 to 0.1%). The gene calls are TRBV20-1 and TRBJ1-1, with D hard to call. V dropped 3 bases and J dropped 1 base, with 9 bases sitting between them. The germline V gene encodes CDR1 DFQATT and CDR2 SNEGSKA (reference sequence). The CDR3 runs to 13 residues. The CDR3 DNA sequence: TGCAGTGCTAGTACCGTTACGAACACTGAAGCTTTCTTT. This translates into CSASTVTNTEAFF.

By sample fraction, this clonotype is medium-sized. This chain connects TRBV19 to TRBJ2-3, with 13 bases matching TRBD2. CDR1 LNHDA and CDR2 SQIVND come from the germline V gene (reference sequence). J was trimmed by 3 bases and V by 6 bases; bases with no gene match: 9. The CDR3 loop spans 17 amino acids. The CDR3 sequence is CASSTTSGGVRTDTQYF. DNA for the CDR3: TGTGCCAGTAGCACAACTAGCGGGGGGGTGAGGACAGATACGCAGTATTTT.

There are a few counts of this clonotype. The gene calls are TRBV3-1 and TRBJ1-1, with D tentatively TRBD1 (5 bases). The V and J ends lost 3 bases and 11 bases respectively, with 13 bases between them. Germline values: CDR1 LGHDT, CDR2 YNNKEL (reference sequence). The CDR3 is made up of 12 amino acids. Here the CDR3 DNA reads TGTGCCAGCAGCCAGAGGACAACCGTGGCTTTCTTT. Translated, it gives CASSQRTTVAFF.

Turning to this clonotype: Just one base apart from a much larger clone, this may be a read error. This sequence joins TRBV12-3 or TRBV12-4 and TRBJ2-5; D uncertain. The CDR3 sequence is 9 residues long. The chain's CDR3 is CVSRNTQYF. The CDR3 region has the DNA TGTGTCAGCAGGAACACCCAGTACTTC.

The chain links TRBV7-3 to TRBJ2-1; TRBD1 might be the D (5 bases). V gave up 5 bases and J gave up 6 bases, with 11 bases separating them. The CDR3 contains 13 residues. Germline V gene lookup returns CDR1 SGHTA and CDR2 FQGTGA. The CDR3 reads CASSEKGLNEQFF. CDR3 coding DNA: TGTGCCAGCAGCGAAAAGGGGCTCAATGAGCAGTTCTTC.

CDR3 sequence reads: CAWSLSRGTEAFF. The CDR3 coding sequence is TGTGCCTGGAGCCTATCAAGGGGCACTGAAGCTTTCTTT. The rearrangement links TRBV30 to TRBJ1-1, with TRBD1 as a possible D gene (5 bases). V lost 3 bases, J lost 4 bases, and 12 bases lay in between. The CDR3 totals 13 residues. Germline V gene data show CDR1 as GTSNPN and CDR2 as SVGIG (reference sequence).

The V call is TRBV6-1, the J call TRBJ1-5, with D perhaps matching TRBD1 (6 bases). Trimming left V 5 bases short and J 11 bases short, with 19 bases between. Germline CDR1 and CDR2: MNHNS and SASEGT. The CDR3 extends over 14 amino acids. The CDR3 DNA reads TGTGCCAGCAGTCCGCGGGGTAATCAGGGGTCCCAGCATTTT. Translation gives CASSPRGNQGSQHF.

This chain links TRBV5-8 with TRBJ1-2, with a tentative D call TRBD1 (5 bases). Trimming stripped 1 base from V and 4 bases from J, with 11 bases between. The CDR3 totals 14 residues. Looked up from germline, CDR1 is SGHTS and CDR2 is YDEGEE. The CDR3 reads CASSLTGQGYGYTF. In DNA form, the CDR3 reads TGTGCCAGCAGCTTGACAGGCCAAGGCTATGGCTACACCTTC.

This clonotype has a handful of counts. V gene TRBV12-5 combines with J gene TRBJ2-7; D is possibly TRBD1 or TRBD2 (5 bases each). The CDR3 extends over 14 amino acids. Germline V gene data show CDR1 as LGHNT and CDR2 as FRNRAP. V lost 7 bases to trimming and J lost 2 bases, with 15 bases between them. CDR3 region: CASARGTPPYEQYF. The CDR3 nucleotides read TGTGCTAGTGCCCGAGGGACGCCTCCCTACGAGCAGTACTTC. Full variable domain (remainder filled in from reference TRBV12-5 and TRBJ2-7): DARVTQTPRHKVTEMGQEVTMRCQPILGHNTVFWYRQTMMQGLELLAYFRNRAPLDDSGMPKDRFSAEMPDATLATLKIQPSEPRDSAVYFCASARGTPPYEQYFGPGTRLTVT.

The chain is built from TRBV4-2 and TRBJ2-7; D is perhaps TRBD2 (5 bases). Germline V CDR1 and CDR2: LGHNA, YNFKEQ. The CDR3 length is 14 residues. Trimming removed 2 bases at V and 1 base at J, with 9 bases between. The CDR3 loop is CASSQNGNSYEQYF. The DNA for the CDR3 is TGTGCCAGCAGCCAAAACGGGAATTCCTACGAGCAGTACTTC.

This clonotype has just a few counts. This chain joins TRBV7-2 and TRBJ2-1, with 13 nucleotides matching TRBD2. This CDR3 region has 15 residues. CDR1 is SGHTA, CDR2 FQGNSA, per germline. V shed 6 bases, J shed 8 bases, and the junction held 7 bases outside the gene matches. The CDR3 protein is CASRPTSGGGYEQFF. As DNA, the CDR3 is TGTGCCAGCAGACCCACTAGCGGGGGGGGGTATGAGCAGTTCTTC.

This clonotype has only a few counts. The rearrangement uses TRBV30 and TRBJ2-5; D unresolved. V lost 4 bases, J lost 7 bases, and 10 bases lay in between. The CDR3 has 11 amino acids. CDR1 and CDR2 (germline): GTSNPN, SVGIG (reference sequence). DNA of the CDR3: TGTGCCTGGAACGGAGTCGGGACCCAGTACTTC. Translating gives CAWNGVGTQYF.